Following are 24 T cell receptor beta chains from one sample sequenced in a study of blood T cell repertoires in COVID-19. This table comes from immunoSEQ multiplex PCR, and its TCRdb copy is limited to in-frame clones, with some not included. This table holds some 250,000 clones, approximately 90% found once. The sequencing input was PBMCs or T cells enriched from blood (not recorded which). These receptors were collected from a man aged 40-49 years who had recovered from COVID-19.

The chain recombines TRBV19 with TRBJ1-1; 11 bases match TRBD1. V lost 6 bases and J lost 2; bases outside the gene matches: 11. The CDR3 covers 17 residues. In germline, CDR1 is LNHDA, CDR2 SQIVND (reference sequence). The CDR3 region has the DNA TGTGCCAGTAGAAACCCCGGGACAGGGGGAGGAAACACTGAAGCTTTCTTT. It yields the protein CASRNPGTGGGNTEAFF. Using reference TRBV19 and TRBJ1-1 for the parts outside the CDR3, the full variable domain is DGGITQSPKYLFRKEGQNVTLSCEQNLNHDAMYWYRQDPGQGLRLIYYSQIVNDFQKGDIAEGYSVSREKKESFPLTVTSAQKNPTAFYLCASRNPGTGGGNTEAFFGQGTRLTVV.

There are a few counts of this clone. The chain recombines TRBV7-9 with TRBJ1-1, with 9 bases lining up with TRBD1. The CDR3 is 16 residues long. Looked up from germline, CDR1 is SEHNR and CDR2 is FQNEAQ (reference sequence). Trimming removed 1 base from V and 6 bases from J; junction bases left unmatched: 9. The chain's CDR3 is CASSLGWGQGYAEAFF. DNA of the CDR3: TGTGCCAGCAGCTTAGGCTGGGGACAGGGCTACGCTGAAGCTTTCTTT.

The J gene is TRBJ2-2, the V gene TRBV7-9; TRBD2 agrees at 8 bases. The germline V gene encodes CDR1 SEHNR and CDR2 FQNEAQ (reference sequence). With V trimmed by 5 bases and J by 4 bases, 12 bases remained unmatched. This CDR3 is 17 amino acids long. CDR3 nucleotides: TGTGCCAGCAGCGGCATGGGGAGCGGGGGAGGCACCGGGGAGCTGTTTTTT. Amino acids: CASSGMGSGGGTGELFF.

The chain employs TRBV19 and TRBJ1-5, with D possibly being TRBD1 (6 bases). The CDR3 loop spans 14 amino acids. The germline CDR1 and CDR2 sequences are LNHDA and SQIVND (reference sequence). V lost 7 bases and J lost 5, with 15 bases in between. The CDR3 region is CASINRAGDQPQHF. As DNA, the CDR3 is TGTGCCAGTATAAACAGGGCTGGCGATCAGCCCCAGCATTTT.

V gene TRBV14 combines with J gene TRBJ2-3; 8 bases map to TRBD2. V lost 2 bases and J lost 2; bases outside the gene matches: 9. The CDR3 totals 17 residues. Germline CDR1 and CDR2: SGHDN and FVKESK. The CDR3 loop reads CASSQLPNSGNTDTQYF. CDR3 nucleotides: TGTGCCAGCAGCCAACTACCGAATAGCGGGAACACAGATACGCAGTATTTT.

This chain connects TRBV5-8 to TRBJ1-4, with 8 bases identical to TRBD1. Germline CDR1 and CDR2: SGHTS and YDEGEE. V shed 0 bases and J 4 bases; nucleotides not matched to a gene: 11. There are 18 residues in the CDR3. In DNA form, the CDR3 reads TGTGCCAGCAGCTTGGCGCACACCGGGACAGGCAGTAATGAAAAACTGTTTTTT. Its translation is CASSLAHTGTGSNEKLFF.

The chain combines TRBV24-1 with TRBJ2-1; D is undetermined. The germline V and J ends were trimmed by 2 bases and 6 bases, with 16 bases remaining between them. Germline CDR1 KGHDR, CDR2 SFDVKD. The CDR3 is made up of 16 amino acids. CDR3: CATSDSDWPIANEQFF. The CDR3 DNA reads TGTGCCACCAGTGATTCCGACTGGCCCATCGCCAATGAGCAGTTCTTC.

This chain uses TRBV18 with TRBJ1-2; possibly TRBD1 for D (5 bases). This CDR3 spans 15 amino acids. Germline CDR1 and CDR2: KGHSH and LQKENI. The V end was cut by 1 base, the J end by 0 bases, with 9 bases between. The CDR3 loop is CASSPRDSPNYGYTF. DNA for the CDR3: TGTGCCAGCTCACCACGCGACAGTCCTAACTATGGCTACACCTTC.

This sequence joins TRBV28 and TRBJ2-7, with 7 bases that match TRBD1. From germline, CDR1 is MDHEN and CDR2 SYDVKM. The CDR3 contains 18 residues. The ends lost 3 bases at V and 2 bases at J; junction bases unmatched: 16. DNA of the CDR3: TGTGCCAGCAGTTTTTATGGCGGAAACAGGGGTCCTACCTACGAGCAGTACTTC. This gives the protein CASSFYGGNRGPTYEQYF.

The V gene is TRBV4-3, the J gene TRBJ2-2, with D perhaps matching TRBD2 (5 bases). The CDR3 runs to 15 residues. Germline V gene data show CDR1 as LGHNA and CDR2 as YSLEER. V lost 0 bases to trimming and J lost 8 bases, with 13 bases between them. CDR3 sequence reads: CASSQDVGLLGELFF. The CDR3 DNA is TGCGCCAGCAGCCAAGACGTTGGACTCCTGGGGGAGCTGTTTTTT.

V is TRBV20-1 and J is TRBJ2-1, with TRBD2 matching 16 bases. This CDR3 has 17 residues. V trimming: 3 bases; J trimming: 5 bases; junction bases outside the gene matches: 7. The germline V gene encodes CDR1 DFQATT and CDR2 SNEGSKA (reference sequence). The CDR3 reads CSASLPGLAGGDNEQFF. CDR3 coding DNA: TGCAGTGCTAGTCTACCGGGACTAGCGGGGGGGGACAATGAGCAGTTCTTC.

This sequence joins TRBV28 and TRBJ2-3, with 7 bases aligning to TRBD2. This CDR3 is 16 amino acids long. Germline V gene lookup returns CDR1 MDHEN and CDR2 SYDVKM. The J segment lost 4 bases and the V segment lost 5 bases, leaving 12 bases of the junction unmatched. CDR3 sequence: CASSPWSSGPSDTQYF. CDR3 sequence (DNA): TGTGCCAGCAGTCCTTGGTCTAGCGGTCCGTCAGATACGCAGTATTTT.

This clone was counted once. No DNA is shown, since the ends of the CDR3 on it are uncertain; the CDR3 is the one TCRdb lists. The chain is built from TRBV2 and TRBJ2-5; whether TRBD2, the table's D call, matches the DNA was not checked. The V gene's germline CDR1 is SNHLY and CDR2 FYNNEI. A total of 17 residues make up the CDR3, ends included. The CDR3 protein is CASSTSTSGGDQETQYF.

The CDR3 here is CAWSRTGNYGYTF. CDR3 sequence (DNA): TGTGCCTGGAGTCGGACAGGGAACTATGGCTACACCTTC. The rearrangement joins TRBV30 to TRBJ1-2; 8 nucleotides match TRBD1. Germline CDR1 reads GTSNPN; CDR2 reads SVGIG (reference sequence). This CDR3 spans 13 amino acids. V trimming: 2 bases; J trimming: 2 bases; junction bases outside the gene matches: 1.

The chain combines TRBV21-1 with TRBJ2-1; the D call in the table, TRBD2, was not verified against the DNA. TRBV21-1 is annotated as a pseudogene. The CDR3 has 20 residues. Here the CDR3 DNA reads TGTGCCAGCAGCAAAGTTGGCAGGGAGGGCCGGCGGATCTCCTACAATGAGCAGTTCTTC. It is translated as CASSKVGREGRRISYNEQFF.

The genes are TRBV7-9 and TRBJ1-1; D is unresolved. CDR1 is SEHNR and CDR2 is FQNEAQ in the germline V gene (reference sequence). The CDR3 is 14 residues long. V gave up 2 bases and J gave up 2 bases, with 9 bases separating them. The CDR3 protein is CASSLNWANTEAFF. The CDR3 coding sequence is TGTGCCAGCAGCTTAAATTGGGCTAACACTGAAGCTTTCTTT.

This clone was recorded only once. The rearrangement uses TRBV5-1 and TRBJ2-3; 9 positions agree with TRBD1. In germline, CDR1 is SGHRS, CDR2 YFSETQ. The V segment lost 8 bases and the J segment 3 bases; nucleotides outside the gene matches: 7. This CDR3 contains 14 residues. CDR3 nucleotides: TGCGCCAGTTTCCGGGACAGGGATACAGATACGCAGTATTTT. This sequence encodes CASFRDRDTDTQYF.

This clone was seen once. The chain couples TRBV7-9 to TRBJ2-7; no reliable D call. Germline values: CDR1 SEHNR, CDR2 FQNEAQ (reference sequence). The CDR3 spans 11 residues. With 5 bases removed from V and 3 bases from J, the gap between germline ends came to 5 bases. The CDR3 sequence: CASSRDYEQYF. The CDR3 bases are TGTGCCAGCAGCCGCGACTACGAGCAGTACTTC.

This chain connects TRBV10-3 to TRBJ1-2; the match to TRBD1 covers 12 bases. The CDR3 runs to 18 residues. Trimming removed 6 bases from V and 5 bases from J; junction bases left unmatched: 16. Germline V CDR1 and CDR2: ENHRY, SYGVKD. The CDR3 DNA reads TGTGCCATCAGGCCCGGGACAGGGGGCTCTTCCCAACCTTATGGCTACACCTTC. Translation: CAIRPGTGGSSQPYGYTF.

This rearrangement joins TRBV5-4 to TRBJ1-2; D possibly corresponds to TRBD1 (6 bases). The CDR3 runs to 15 residues. Looked up from germline, CDR1 is SGHNT and CDR2 is YYREEE (reference sequence). V gave up 4 bases and J gave up 3 bases, with 16 bases separating them. The CDR3 coding sequence is TGTGCCAGCAGCACTCCCCCACAGGGATACTATGGCTACACCTTC. This gives the protein CASSTPPQGYYGYTF.

The chain is built from TRBV5-1 and TRBJ2-3, with D possibly being TRBD1 (6 bases). V was shortened by 0 bases and J by 2 bases, with 10 bases between the two germline ends. The CDR3 is 15 amino acids. Germline loops: CDR1 SGHRS, CDR2 YFSETQ. The CDR3 nucleotides are TGCGCCAGCAGCTTGGAGGACAGTCACACAGATACGCAGTATTTT. Residues: CASSLEDSHTDTQYF.

This clone was observed a few times. The CDR3 DNA reads as TGTGCCAGCAGCCCTGAAGGGGGCAGGTACACTGAAGCTTTCTTT. This gives the protein CASSPEGGRYTEAFF. V and J are TRBV5-4 and TRBJ1-1; 7 bases line up with TRBD1. Germline-derived CDR1 and CDR2 are SGHNT and YYREEE (reference sequence). V lost 4 bases and J lost 3; bases outside the gene matches: 9. The length of the CDR3 is 15 residues.

The V call is TRBV27, the J call TRBJ2-5, with 7 bases aligning to TRBD1. The CDR3 is 15 amino acids. CDR1 MNHEY and CDR2 SMNVEV come from the germline V gene (reference sequence). V trimming: 7 bases; J trimming: 0 bases; junction bases outside the gene matches: 8. CDR3 in DNA: TGTGCCAGCAATCCCGGGACAGTGTACCAAGAGACCCAGTACTTC. Its protein product is CASNPGTVYQETQYF.

In its sample, this clone was seen once. V usage is TRBV19 and J usage is TRBJ1-2, with a possible D match to TRBD1 (6 bases). The CDR3 loop spans 13 amino acids. Trimming took off 5 bases at V and 7 bases at J, with 14 bases between the two ends. Germline V gives CDR1 LNHDA, CDR2 SQIVND (reference sequence). CDR3 nucleotides: TGTGCCAGTAGTCCCTCAGGGGTAATTGGCTACACCTTC. It translates to CASSPSGVIGYTF.